This passage covers 25 T cell receptor beta chains from one sample sequenced in a study of shared clonotypes between healthy human individuals. Produced via immunoSEQ multiplex PCR; TCRdb's table is partial and in-frame only. The data contain around 990,000 clones, 60% to 85% of them singletons. The sequenced material came from memory CD4+ T cells from PBMCs. Subset: CD45RA-negative fraction. Source of these receptors: a man aged 18 to 30 in good health. Some clones in this sample may be carry-over from other donors' samples.

V is TRBV11-2 and J is TRBJ1-2; 8 bases match TRBD1. V gave up 4 bases and J gave up 0 bases; unmatched junction bases: 4. The CDR3 is 15 residues long. CDR1 is SGHAT, CDR2 FQNNGV, per germline. As DNA, the CDR3 is TGTGCCAGCAGCTCCGGACAGGGCGCTAACTATGGCTACACCTTC. As protein: CASSSGQGANYGYTF. The entire variable domain, with the rest obtained from reference TRBV11-2 and TRBJ1-2, is as follows: EAGVAQSPRYKIIEKRQSVAFWCNPISGHATLYWYQQILGQGPKLLIQFQNNGVVDDSQLPKDRFSAERLKGVDSTLKIQPAKLEDSAVYLCASSSGQGANYGYTFGSGTRLTVV.

The V call is TRBV5-5, the J call TRBJ1-2, with 10 bases aligning to TRBD1. CDR1 and CDR2 from the germline V gene are SGHKS and YYEKEE (reference sequence). J was trimmed by 4 bases and V by 4 bases; bases with no gene match: 10. This CDR3 comprises 16 residues. The CDR3 region is CASSKTGTGAAYGYTF. Here the CDR3 DNA reads TGTGCCAGCAGCAAAACCGGGACAGGGGCAGCCTATGGCTACACCTTC.

The chain is built from TRBV6-5 and TRBJ1-6; D unclear. The ends were cut back, 6 bases at V and 13 bases at J, with 16 bases in the middle. The CDR3 is 13 residues long. CDR1 MNHEY and CDR2 SVGAGI come from the germline V gene. This chain's CDR3 is CASSPTIEVPLHF. The CDR3 bases are TGTGCCAGCAGCCCTACGATTGAGGTCCCCCTCCACTTT.

The chain combines TRBV5-4 with TRBJ2-4; D may be TRBD1 (6 bases). Trimming removed 4 bases at V and 5 bases at J, with 13 bases between. Germline CDR1 reads SGHNT; CDR2 reads YYREEE (reference sequence). The CDR3 sequence is 14 residues long. CDR3 in DNA: TGTGCCAGCAGCAACAGGGCTGGCGAAAACATTCAGTACTTC. It yields the protein CASSNRAGENIQYF.

As for this clone: Other nucleotide sequences from this sample produce the same CDR3. This chain joins TRBV27 and TRBJ2-6; D gene ambiguous. The CDR3 covers 15 residues. Germline CDR1 reads MNHEY; CDR2 reads SMNVEV (reference sequence). The V and J ends lost 4 bases and 0 bases respectively, with 7 bases between them. CDR3 amino acids: CASSSPSSGANVLTF. The CDR3 nucleotides read TGTGCCAGCAGTTCTCCAAGCTCTGGGGCCAACGTCCTGACTTTC.

The chain carries TRBV9 and TRBJ2-1, with D unresolved. There are 15 residues in the CDR3. The germline V and J ends were trimmed by 2 bases and 5 bases, with 14 bases remaining between them. CDR1 and CDR2 from the germline V gene are SGDLS and YYNGEE. CDR3 sequence: CASSVAPILDNEQFF. The CDR3 DNA reads TGTGCCAGCAGCGTCGCACCAATCCTAGACAATGAGCAGTTCTTC.

The chain recombines TRBV7-2 with TRBJ2-3; D not resolved. Trimming removed 4 bases at V and 6 bases at J, with 8 bases between. Germline V CDR1 and CDR2: SGHTA, FQGNSA. CDR3 length: 12 residues. This chain's CDR3 is CASSSSWDTQYF. The CDR3 bases are TGTGCCAGCAGCTCCTCTTGGGATACGCAGTATTTT.

The CDR3 nucleotides are TGTGCCAGCAGTGCGAGTTTATACAATGAGCAGTTCTTC. Translating it yields CASSASLYNEQFF. The chain has TRBV2 and TRBJ2-1; D unclear. CDR3 length: 13 residues. V shed 4 bases and J shed 4 bases, with 8 bases lying between them. Germline CDR1 and CDR2: SNHLY and FYNNEI.

The chain combines TRBV6-1 with TRBJ1-1; tentatively, D is TRBD1 (5 bases). Trimming took 6 bases from V and 1 from J, leaving 12 bases between them. This CDR3 comprises 14 residues. CDR1 is MNHNS and CDR2 is SASEGT in the germline V gene. In nucleotides, the CDR3 is TGTGCCAGCAGACCCGGGACTTCGAACACTGAAGCTTTCTTT. Encoded protein: CASRPGTSNTEAFF.

J is TRBJ2-2 and V is TRBV30, with 10 bases matching TRBD2. This CDR3 spans 14 amino acids. Losses at the gene ends were 8 bases for V and 2 bases for J; bases not matched to a gene: 5. CDR1 GTSNPN and CDR2 SVGIG come from the germline V gene (reference sequence). CDR3 sequence reads: CAGGLAANTGELFF. CDR3 nucleotides: TGTGCCGGTGGACTAGCGGCCAACACCGGGGAGCTGTTTTTT.

This sequence joins TRBV9 and TRBJ2-2; tentative D call: TRBD2 (5 bases). CDR3 length equals 15 residues. Germline V gives CDR1 SGDLS, CDR2 YYNGEE. V was shortened by 3 bases and J by 1 base, with 10 bases between the two germline ends. The CDR3 bases are TGTGCCAGCAGCGAGTCAGAGGGGAACACCGGGGAGCTGTTTTTT. It encodes CASSESEGNTGELFF.

The chain is built from TRBV28 and TRBJ2-1, with 10 bases aligning to TRBD2. V was pared by 5 bases and J by 2 bases, with 3 bases of the junction left unmatched. Per germline, CDR1 MDHEN and CDR2 SYDVKM. CDR3 length equals 15 residues. The CDR3, as DNA: TGTGCCAGCAGTCGGACTAGCGGAGCCTACAATGAGCAGTTCTTC. It translates to CASSRTSGAYNEQFF.

The rearrangement joins TRBV5-5 to TRBJ1-2, with D possibly being TRBD1 (5 bases). The V end was cut by 4 bases, the J end by 5 bases, with 18 bases between. The CDR3 sequence is 15 residues long. Per the germline V gene, CDR1 is SGHKS and CDR2 is YYEKEE (reference sequence). The CDR3 DNA reads TGTGCCAGCAGCCCCCCGGGACGGGCTGGTTATGGCTACACCTTC. This encodes CASSPPGRAGYGYTF.

The chain has TRBV5-4 and TRBJ2-7, with 13 bases that match TRBD2. Germline lookup yields CDR1 SGHNT and CDR2 YYREEE (reference sequence). This CDR3 has 16 amino acids. V lost 0 bases, J lost 6 bases, and 6 bases stayed unmatched. This chain's CDR3 is CASSLEGTSGIREQYF. The CDR3 DNA sequence: TGTGCCAGCAGCTTGGAAGGGACTAGCGGGATTCGCGAGCAGTACTTC.

The chain recombines TRBV11-3 with TRBJ2-2; D not resolved. V was trimmed by 0 bases and J by 6 bases, leaving 2 bases between them. Germline V gene data show CDR1 as SGHNT and CDR2 as YENEEA. The CDR3 spans 12 residues. CDR3 nucleotides: TGTGCCAGCAGCTTAGAGGCCGGGGAGCTGTTTTTT. Protein sequence: CASSLEAGELFF.

The chain has TRBV2 and TRBJ2-2; 11 bases are a match to TRBD2. Per the germline V gene, CDR1 is SNHLY and CDR2 is FYNNEI. After removal of 5 bases from V and 5 bases from J, the junction contained 7 bases not matched to a gene. The CDR3 contains 16 residues. CDR3 in amino acids: CASSRETSGKTGELFF. The DNA of the CDR3 is TGTGCCAGCAGTAGAGAGACTAGCGGGAAGACCGGGGAGCTGTTTTTT.

This rearrangement joins TRBV2 to TRBJ2-3; possible D gene TRBD1, 5 bases. The CDR3 length is 13 residues. CDR1 and CDR2 from the germline V gene are SNHLY and FYNNEI. V was shortened by 5 bases and J by 1 base, with 7 bases between the two germline ends. The CDR3 DNA follows: TGTGCCAGCAGTCAGGGCGGCACAGATACGCAGTATTTT. This gives the protein CASSQGGTDTQYF.

This rearrangement joins TRBV7-6 to TRBJ2-1; D is unresolved. The germline V and J ends were trimmed by 1 base and 8 bases, with 3 bases remaining between them. Germline CDR1 SGHVS, CDR2 FNYEAQ. This CDR3 is 11 amino acids long. CDR3 sequence (DNA): TGTGCCAGCAGCTTAGACCATGAGCAGTTCTTC. Translated: CASSLDHEQFF.

About this clone: Distinct nucleotide sequences in the sample also encode this CDR3. The chain joins TRBV18 to TRBJ2-2, with D possibly TRBD2 on 5 matching bases. Trimming took off 4 bases at V and 5 bases at J, with 5 bases between the two ends. CDR3 length: 12 amino acids. Germline CDR1 and CDR2: KGHSH and LQKENI. CDR3: CASSRETGELFF. The CDR3, as DNA: TGTGCCAGCTCACGGGAGACCGGGGAGCTGTTTTTT.

This clone showed up just a few times. V usage is TRBV28 and J usage is TRBJ2-7; D is unresolved. The germline V gene has CDR1 MDHEN and CDR2 SYDVKM. V lost 4 bases to trimming and J lost 0 bases, with 7 bases between them. The CDR3 contains 13 residues. In nucleotides, the CDR3 is TGTGCCAGCAGTTCTGTTGACTCCTACGAGCAGTACTTC. This translates into CASSSVDSYEQYF.

The chain combines TRBV5-4 with TRBJ2-3, with 7 bases identical to TRBD1. This CDR3 spans 14 amino acids. Germline V gives CDR1 SGHNT, CDR2 YYREEE (reference sequence). After removal of 4 bases from V and 6 bases from J, the junction contained 8 bases not matched to a gene. CDR3 DNA sequence: TGTGCCAGCAGCCCAAAACAGGGGTCCGATACGCAGTATTTT. Encoded protein: CASSPKQGSDTQYF.

V gene TRBV28 combines with J gene TRBJ1-2; D is perhaps TRBD1 (6 bases). Deletions cut 5 bases from V and 5 bases from J, with 21 bases between. Germline CDR1 and CDR2: MDHEN and SYDVKM. The CDR3 loop spans 16 amino acids. Here the CDR3 DNA reads TGTGCCAGCAGTGTCGGACAGACCGGGGCCGGGTATGGCTACACCTTC. The encoded protein is CASSVGQTGAGYGYTF.

This rearrangement joins TRBV5-1 to TRBJ1-1; 8 bases are a match to TRBD1. The V segment lost 4 bases and the J segment 5 bases; nucleotides outside the gene matches: 7. The CDR3 contains 14 residues. The germline CDR1 and CDR2 sequences are SGHRS and YFSETQ. The CDR3 spells CASSLIQGGTEAFF. The DNA of the CDR3 is TGCGCCAGCAGCCTAATACAGGGGGGGACTGAAGCTTTCTTT.

The chain recombines TRBV4-1 with TRBJ1-4, with 7 bases identical to TRBD1. Looked up from germline, CDR1 is MGHRA and CDR2 is YSYEKL. Unmatched junction bases numbered 11, after V lost 6 bases and J lost 7 bases. The CDR3 loop spans 15 amino acids. CDR3 nucleotides: TGCGCCAGCAGTTCGACAGGGTCTTGGGGTGAAAAACTGTTTTTT. This gives the protein CASSSTGSWGEKLFF.

Only a few counts were recorded for this clone. The chain links TRBV9 to TRBJ2-2, with 8 nucleotides matching TRBD2. The CDR3 totals 17 residues. The germline V gene has CDR1 SGDLS and CDR2 YYNGEE. Trimming cost V 6 bases and J 2 bases; bases outside gene matches: 12. Here the CDR3 reads CASKVTEGLDNTGELFF. The CDR3 nucleotides read TGTGCCAGCAAGGTAACCGAGGGACTAGACAACACCGGGGAGCTGTTTTTT.